Presented here are 13 T cell receptor beta chains from one specimen sequenced in a study of blood T cell repertoires in COVID-19 (dated by TCRdb to the early 2020s). The library relied on the immunoSEQ multiplex PCR assay. TCRdb mirrors the immuneACCESS table, restricted to in-frame sequences. Some clones are absent from its copies; in checked studies, under half trace to an unresolved V gene, and the reason for the others is unknown. The sample table holds under 300,000 clones, of which about nine tenths were seen once. Under 6.5% of the sample rests with the top ten. Sequences were obtained from PBMCs or T cells enriched from blood (not recorded which). These receptors came from a woman aged 30 to 39 with acute COVID-19.

This clone was counted once. The V and J genes are TRBV7-8 and TRBJ1-5; 11 positions match TRBD1. The CDR3 has 15 residues. The V segment lost 5 bases and the J segment 4 bases; nucleotides outside the gene matches: 4. Germline CDR1 reads SGHVS; CDR2 reads FQNEAQ. The CDR3 spells CASSTGTGGNQPQHF. CDR3 bases: TGTGCCAGCAGCACCGGGACAGGGGGTAATCAGCCCCAGCATTTT.

This sequence joins TRBV4-2 and TRBJ2-3; TRBD2 aligns across 14 bases. Germline loops: CDR1 LGHNA, CDR2 YNFKEQ. V dropped 2 bases and J dropped 4; count of bases not matched to a gene: 2. This CDR3 is built from 16 residues. The CDR3: CASSQPGLAGADTQYF. CDR3 nucleotides: TGTGCCAGCAGCCAACCGGGACTAGCGGGGGCAGATACGCAGTATTTT.

V and J are TRBV28 and TRBJ2-1, with TRBD1 identical over 9 bases. This CDR3 is 15 amino acids long. CDR1 and CDR2 (germline): MDHEN, SYDVKM. J was trimmed by 2 bases and V by 6 bases; bases with no gene match: 5. CDR3 sequence: CASRRTGGPYNEQFF. As DNA, the CDR3 is TGTGCCAGCAGACGAACAGGGGGCCCCTACAATGAGCAGTTCTTC.

The chain has TRBV7-9 and TRBJ1-5; no definite D call. V dropped 3 bases and J dropped 7 bases, with 10 bases sitting between them. The CDR3 is made up of 13 amino acids. Germline V gives CDR1 SEHNR, CDR2 FQNEAQ (reference sequence). CDR3 region: CASSLSLQQPQHF. The CDR3 region has the DNA TGTGCCAGCAGCTTGAGTCTTCAACAGCCCCAGCATTTT. Filled out from reference TRBV7-9 and TRBJ1-5, the complete variable domain reads DTGVSQNPRHKITKRGQNVTFRCDPISEHNRLYWYRQTLGQGPEFLTYFQNEAQLEKSRLLSDRFSAERPKGSFSTLEIQRTEQGDSAMYLCASSLSLQQPQHFGDGTRLSIL.

The genes are TRBV6-2 or TRBV6-3 and TRBJ1-5, with D possibly being TRBD1 (5 bases). CDR3 length: 15 amino acids. From germline, CDR1 is MNHEY and CDR2 SVGEGT. V was shortened by 5 bases and J by 4 bases, with 15 bases between the two germline ends. The CDR3 region is CASSPVGGLNQPQHF. As DNA, the CDR3 is TGTGCCAGCAGTCCCGTGGGGGGACTGAATCAGCCCCAGCATTTT.

The gene calls are TRBV5-1 and TRBJ1-1; D ambiguous. CDR3 length: 13 residues. Germline CDR1 reads SGHRS; CDR2 reads YFSETQ. Trimming took off 6 bases at V and 2 bases at J, with 11 bases between the two ends. CDR3 nucleotides: TGCGCCAGCACCAAACAACCAAACACTGAAGCTTTCTTT. Its translation: CASTKQPNTEAFF.

The chain carries TRBV12-5 and TRBJ2-7; D might be TRBD2 (5 bases). CDR3 length: 17 amino acids. With 10 bases removed from V and 2 bases from J, the gap between germline ends came to 27 bases. Germline V gene data show CDR1 as LGHNT and CDR2 as FRNRAP. The CDR3 region has the DNA TGTGCTACCGCGACGCGCCAAGGCGGGCCCTCTCCCTACGAGCAGTACTTC. Amino acid sequence: CATATRQGGPSPYEQYF.

The V and J genes are TRBV11-2 and TRBJ1-2; D may be TRBD1 (5 bases). CDR1 SGHAT and CDR2 FQNNGV come from the germline V gene. The length of the CDR3 is 15 residues. Deletions cut 2 bases from V and 4 bases from J, with 14 bases between. For the CDR3, the DNA is TGTGCCAGCAGCTTAATCCGGGGGGTGGGCTATGGCTACACCTTC. This codes for CASSLIRGVGYGYTF.

This clone was seen at least ten times. Other DNA variants within this sample encode the same CDR3. The chain uses TRBV4-3 and TRBJ2-7; D not resolved. From germline, CDR1 is LGHNA and CDR2 YSLEER. The ends were cut back, 1 base at V and 5 bases at J, with 12 bases in the middle. The CDR3 totals 14 residues. CDR3 in amino acids: CASSQGLAPHEQYF. The CDR3 DNA is TGCGCCAGCAGCCAAGGGCTGGCCCCCCACGAGCAGTACTTC.

The chain has TRBV27 and TRBJ1-1; the match to TRBD1 covers 9 bases. Unmatched junction bases numbered 8, after V lost 5 bases and J lost 4 bases. CDR1 is MNHEY and CDR2 is SMNVEV in the germline V gene (reference sequence). The CDR3 has 15 residues. CDR3 in amino acids: CASSLTGTGITEAFF. The CDR3 bases are TGTGCCAGCAGTCTCACCGGGACAGGGATCACTGAAGCTTTCTTT.

The chain is built from TRBV28 and TRBJ1-5; the match to TRBD1 covers 7 bases. This CDR3 comprises 14 residues. CDR1 is MDHEN and CDR2 is SYDVKM in the germline V gene. V trimming: 4 bases; J trimming: 7 bases; junction bases outside the gene matches: 7. The DNA for the CDR3 is TGTGCCAGCAGTTCTACAGGGGCGCGGCAGCCCCAGCATTTT. Translated: CASSSTGARQPQHF.

The chain employs TRBV5-6 and TRBJ1-6; TRBD1 might be the D (6 bases). Germline lookup yields CDR1 SGHDT and CDR2 YYEEEE. V shed 1 base and J shed 0 bases, with 11 bases lying between them. The CDR3 runs 17 residues. The CDR3 here is CASSLRLQGSYNSPLHF. CDR3 nucleotide sequence: TGTGCCAGCAGCTTGAGATTACAGGGCTCCTATAATTCACCCCTCCACTTT.

This chain joins TRBV2 and TRBJ1-5; TRBD1 matches 11 bases. V trimming: 3 bases; J trimming: 3 bases; junction bases outside the gene matches: 1. Germline V gene sequence: CDR1 SNHLY, CDR2 FYNNEI. CDR3 size: 15 residues. The CDR3 region has the DNA TGTGCCAGCAGTGAGGACAGGGGGCACAATCAGCCCCAGCATTTT. Amino acids: CASSEDRGHNQPQHF.